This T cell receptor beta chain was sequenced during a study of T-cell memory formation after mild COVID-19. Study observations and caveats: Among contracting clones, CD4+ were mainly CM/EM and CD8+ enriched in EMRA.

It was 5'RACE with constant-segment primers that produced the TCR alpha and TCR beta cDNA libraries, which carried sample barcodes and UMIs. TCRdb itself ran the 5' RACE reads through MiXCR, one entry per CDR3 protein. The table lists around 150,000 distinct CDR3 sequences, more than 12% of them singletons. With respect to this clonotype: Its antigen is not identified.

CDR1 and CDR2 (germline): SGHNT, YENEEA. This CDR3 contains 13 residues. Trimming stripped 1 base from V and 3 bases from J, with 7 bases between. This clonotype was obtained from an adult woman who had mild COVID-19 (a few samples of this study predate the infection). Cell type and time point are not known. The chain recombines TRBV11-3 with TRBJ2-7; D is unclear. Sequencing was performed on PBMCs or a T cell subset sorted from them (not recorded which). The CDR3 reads CASSLVPGYEQYF. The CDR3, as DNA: TGTGCCAGCAGCTTAGTTCCGGGCTACGAGCAGTACTTC.